This is a list of T cell receptor beta chains from one sample in a study of blood T cell repertoires in COVID-19. Clones were sequenced by immunoSEQ multiplex PCR, and TCRdb holds only the in-frame ones, with some missing. The sample lists around 120,000 clones, less than 85% seen once, with 0.7% to 1% in the top ten. Sample: peripheral blood. Source of these receptors: a human donor with acute or convalescent COVID-19. The donor label of this sample is uncertain. Each CDR3 is given with its conserved first and last residue. The order of the fields is CDR3 length, clone size, D gene, J gene, V gene, CDR3 protein, CDR3 DNA. A D gene is named only where the DNA matches it firmly. Clone size is stated in some rows and not others, as once, few, many or a class when expanded.

cdr3_length: 13
clone_size: .
d_call: TRBD1
j_call: TRBJ2-7
v_call: TRBV29-1
cdr3_aa: CSARRGDSYEQYF
cdr3_nt: TGCAGCGCCCGAAGAGGGGACAGCTACGAGCAGTACTTC

cdr3_length: 16
clone_size: .
d_call: .
j_call: TRBJ2-1
v_call: TRBV24-1
cdr3_aa: CATSDSGHHKGNEQFF
cdr3_nt: TGTGCCACCAGTGACTCGGGACACCATAAGGGCAATGAGCAGTTCTTC

cdr3_length: 18
clone_size: .
d_call: TRBD1
j_call: TRBJ2-3
v_call: TRBV24-1
cdr3_aa: CATSDPLRTGGSTDTQYF
cdr3_nt: TGTGCCACCAGTGATCCGCTGCGGACAGGGGGAAGCACAGATACGCAGTATTTT

cdr3_length: 13
clone_size: .
d_call: .
j_call: TRBJ1-1
v_call: TRBV11-2
cdr3_aa: CASSIGGLGEAFF
cdr3_nt: TGTGCCAGCAGCATAGGGGGGCTGGGTGAAGCTTTCTTT

cdr3_length: 15
clone_size: .
d_call: .
j_call: TRBJ1-1
v_call: TRBV19
cdr3_aa: CASSREARGRTEAFF
cdr3_nt: TGTGCCAGTAGTAGAGAAGCCAGGGGAAGGACTGAAGCTTTCTTT

cdr3_length: 14
clone_size: many
d_call: TRBD2
j_call: TRBJ2-3
v_call: TRBV7-9
cdr3_aa: CASSQREGWNTQYF
cdr3_nt: TGTGCCAGCAGCCAACGGGAGGGTTGGAATACGCAGTATTTT

cdr3_length: 14
clone_size: .
d_call: TRBD2
j_call: TRBJ2-1
v_call: TRBV27
cdr3_aa: CASSRNSGGAAQFF
cdr3_nt: TGTGCCAGCAGTCGGAATAGCGGGGGGGCTGCGCAGTTCTTC

cdr3_length: 13
clone_size: .
d_call: .
j_call: TRBJ2-3
v_call: TRBV20-1
cdr3_aa: CSASSGAADTQYF
cdr3_nt: TGCAGTGCTAGTTCTGGTGCGGCAGATACGCAGTATTTT

cdr3_length: 15
clone_size: few
d_call: .
j_call: TRBJ2-3
v_call: TRBV7-9
cdr3_aa: CASSVMDSFTDTQYF
cdr3_nt: TGTGCCAGCAGCGTGATGGACAGCTTCACAGATACGCAGTATTTT

cdr3_length: 15
clone_size: .
d_call: .
j_call: TRBJ1-2
v_call: TRBV27
cdr3_aa: CASSPLDSSSLGYTF
cdr3_nt: TGTGCCAGCAGTCCCTTGGACAGTTCATCCCTCGGCTACACCTTC

cdr3_length: 14
clone_size: many
d_call: .
j_call: TRBJ2-7
v_call: TRBV21-1
cdr3_aa: CASSPPDRIYEQYF
cdr3_nt: TGTGCCAGCAGCCCACCGGACAGAATCTACGAGCAGTACTTC

cdr3_length: 13
clone_size: few
d_call: .
j_call: TRBJ2-1
v_call: TRBV11-3
cdr3_aa: CASSQSTNNEQFF
cdr3_nt: TGTGCCAGCAGCCAGTCGACAAACAATGAGCAGTTCTTC

cdr3_length: 15
clone_size: once
d_call: .
j_call: TRBJ1-1
v_call: TRBV7-2
cdr3_aa: CASSLGQYMNTEAFF
cdr3_nt: TGTGCCAGCAGCTTAGGACAGTACATGAACACTGAAGCTTTCTTT

cdr3_length: 16
clone_size: .
d_call: .
j_call: TRBJ2-4
v_call: TRBV2
cdr3_aa: CASSDLGPLAKNIQYF
cdr3_nt: TGTGCCAGCAGTGACTTGGGGCCGCTAGCCAAAAACATTCAGTACTTC

cdr3_length: 15
clone_size: few
d_call: TRBD1
j_call: TRBJ1-4
v_call: TRBV27
cdr3_aa: CASSLNTGGNEKLFF
cdr3_nt: TGTGCCAGCAGTTTAAATACAGGGGGCAATGAAAAACTGTTTTTT

cdr3_length: 15
clone_size: .
d_call: .
j_call: TRBJ1-2
v_call: TRBV11-2
cdr3_aa: CASSLGAGEDYGYTF
cdr3_nt: TGTGCCAGCAGCTTAGGGGCGGGGGAAGACTATGGCTACACCTTC

cdr3_length: 16
clone_size: .
d_call: TRBD1
j_call: TRBJ2-2
v_call: TRBV7-3
cdr3_aa: CASSLRGTANTGELFF
cdr3_nt: TGTGCCAGCAGCTTAAGAGGGACAGCGAACACCGGGGAGCTGTTTTTT

cdr3_length: 12
clone_size: few
d_call: .
j_call: TRBJ1-2
v_call: TRBV12-3/TRBV12-4
cdr3_aa: CASSLREFGYTF
cdr3_nt: TGTGCCAGCAGTTTACGGGAGTTCGGCTACACCTTC

cdr3_length: 14
clone_size: .
d_call: TRBD2
j_call: TRBJ2-1
v_call: TRBV27
cdr3_aa: CASRGGSSYNEQFF
cdr3_nt: TGTGCCAGCAGGGGGGGGAGCTCCTACAATGAGCAGTTCTTC

cdr3_length: 14
clone_size: .
d_call: TRBD1
j_call: TRBJ1-4
v_call: TRBV11-2
cdr3_aa: CASSLGRGNEKLFF
cdr3_nt: TGTGCCAGCAGCTTAGGCAGGGGGAATGAAAAACTGTTTTTT

cdr3_length: 12
clone_size: .
d_call: .
j_call: TRBJ2-2
v_call: TRBV11-2
cdr3_aa: CASSLRGEQLFF
cdr3_nt: TGTGCCAGCAGCCTCCGCGGGGAGCAGCTGTTTTTT

cdr3_length: 15
clone_size: .
d_call: TRBD1
j_call: TRBJ1-2
v_call: TRBV6-5
cdr3_aa: CASSSDRGSGYGYTF
cdr3_nt: TGTGCCAGCAGCTCCGACAGGGGATCGGGCTATGGCTACACCTTC

cdr3_length: 14
clone_size: few
d_call: .
j_call: TRBJ2-3
v_call: TRBV7-9
cdr3_aa: CASSFGRATDTQYF
cdr3_nt: TGTGCCAGCAGCTTCGGCAGGGCGACAGATACGCAGTATTTT

cdr3_length: 14
clone_size: once
d_call: .
j_call: TRBJ1-1
v_call: TRBV18
cdr3_aa: CASSPGQFRTEAFF
cdr3_nt: TGTGCCAGCTCACCAGGACAGTTTCGTACTGAAGCTTTCTTT

cdr3_length: 16
clone_size: many
d_call: .
j_call: TRBJ2-7
v_call: TRBV6-1
cdr3_aa: CASSESVSGVPYEQYF
cdr3_nt: TGTGCCAGCAGTGAATCGGTTTCCGGGGTTCCCTACGAGCAGTACTTC

cdr3_length: 16
clone_size: medium-sized
d_call: .
j_call: TRBJ2-6
v_call: TRBV7-6
cdr3_aa: CASSSGTNSGANVLTF
cdr3_nt: TGTGCCAGCAGCTCCGGGACAAACTCTGGGGCCAACGTCCTGACTTTC

cdr3_length: 14
clone_size: .
d_call: .
j_call: TRBJ2-1
v_call: TRBV28
cdr3_aa: CASSPAGHTNEQFF
cdr3_nt: TGTGCCAGCAGTCCGGCCGGACACACCAATGAGCAGTTCTTC

cdr3_length: 16
clone_size: .
d_call: .
j_call: TRBJ1-6
v_call: TRBV7-2
cdr3_aa: CASSPGVGAGNSPLHF
cdr3_nt: TGTGCCAGCAGCCCGGGAGTTGGGGCCGGGAATTCACCCCTCCACTTT

cdr3_length: 16
clone_size: few
d_call: .
j_call: TRBJ1-6
v_call: TRBV19
cdr3_aa: CASRRTGTLYNSPLHF
cdr3_nt: TGTGCCAGTAGGAGAACAGGGACCCTATATAATTCACCCCTCCACTTT

cdr3_length: 16
clone_size: .
d_call: TRBD1
j_call: TRBJ1-6
v_call: TRBV7-2
cdr3_aa: CASSRQGGKGFSPLHF
cdr3_nt: TGTGCCAGCAGCAGACAGGGGGGCAAGGGGTTTTCACCCCTCCACTTT

cdr3_length: 13
clone_size: .
d_call: .
j_call: TRBJ2-2
v_call: TRBV5-1
cdr3_aa: CASSLEGSGELFF
cdr3_nt: TGCGCCAGCAGCTTGGAGGGGTCCGGGGAGCTGTTTTTT

cdr3_length: 17
clone_size: .
d_call: TRBD2
j_call: TRBJ2-3
v_call: TRBV2
cdr3_aa: CASSGLSWGGLTDTQYF
cdr3_nt: TGTGCCAGCAGTGGTTTGAGCTGGGGGGGTCTCACAGATACGCAGTATTTT

cdr3_length: 13
clone_size: .
d_call: .
j_call: TRBJ1-1
v_call: TRBV28
cdr3_aa: CASSFRGGTEAFF
cdr3_nt: TGTGCCAGCAGTTTCAGGGGAGGGACTGAAGCTTTCTTT

cdr3_length: 15
clone_size: .
d_call: TRBD1
j_call: TRBJ2-3
v_call: TRBV10-2
cdr3_aa: CASSTGTANTDTQYF
cdr3_nt: TGCGCCAGCAGTACGGGGACAGCTAACACAGATACGCAGTATTTT

cdr3_length: 16
clone_size: .
d_call: TRBD2
j_call: TRBJ2-1
v_call: TRBV6-1
cdr3_aa: CASSETPSGAQNEQFF
cdr3_nt: TGTGCCAGCAGTGAAACCCCTAGCGGGGCGCAGAATGAGCAGTTCTTC

cdr3_length: 23
clone_size: few
d_call: TRBD1
j_call: TRBJ2-3
v_call: TRBV3-1/TRBV3-2
cdr3_aa: CASSQVFHFRTGGLSTSTDTQYF
cdr3_nt: TGTGCCAGCAGCCAAGTATTTCATTTTAGGACAGGGGGCCTTAGTACGAGCACAGATACGCAGTATTTT

cdr3_length: 15
clone_size: .
d_call: TRBD2
j_call: TRBJ2-1
v_call: TRBV9
cdr3_aa: CASSVVAGGPVEQFF
cdr3_nt: TGTGCCAGCAGCGTAGTAGCGGGGGGGCCCGTTGAGCAGTTCTTC

cdr3_length: 15
clone_size: many
d_call: TRBD1
j_call: TRBJ1-1
v_call: TRBV5-8
cdr3_aa: CASSLEGQGNTEAFF
cdr3_nt: TGTGCCAGCAGCTTGGAGGGACAGGGGAACACTGAAGCTTTCTTT

cdr3_length: 15
clone_size: .
d_call: .
j_call: TRBJ1-5
v_call: TRBV6-1
cdr3_aa: CASSERGSSNQPQHF
cdr3_nt: TGTGCCAGCAGTGAAAGGGGGAGTAGCAATCAGCCCCAGCATTTT

cdr3_length: 15
clone_size: .
d_call: TRBD1
j_call: TRBJ1-2
v_call: TRBV11-2
cdr3_aa: CASSPTGTGGIGYTF
cdr3_nt: TGTGCCAGCAGCCCTACCGGGACAGGGGGTATTGGCTACACCTTC

cdr3_length: 13
clone_size: .
d_call: .
j_call: TRBJ1-1
v_call: TRBV19
cdr3_aa: CASRREGNTEAFF
cdr3_nt: TGTGCCAGTCGGCGGGAAGGGAACACTGAAGCTTTCTTT

cdr3_length: 16
clone_size: .
d_call: .
j_call: TRBJ1-6
v_call: TRBV7-2
cdr3_aa: CASSPTVSSYNSPLHF
cdr3_nt: TGTGCCAGCAGCCCGACAGTGAGCTCCTATAATTCACCCCTCCACTTT

cdr3_length: 15
clone_size: .
d_call: TRBD1
j_call: TRBJ1-1
v_call: TRBV30
cdr3_aa: CAWSRLTGANTEAFF
cdr3_nt: TGTGCCTGGAGCCGATTAACAGGGGCCAACACTGAAGCTTTCTTT

cdr3_length: 13
clone_size: .
d_call: TRBD1
j_call: TRBJ2-3
v_call: TRBV20-1
cdr3_aa: CSASGTGDEEQYF
cdr3_nt: TGCAGTGCTAGTGGGACAGGGGACGAGGAGCAGTATTTT

cdr3_length: 13
clone_size: .
d_call: .
j_call: TRBJ1-6
v_call: TRBV2
cdr3_aa: CASSNTDNSPLHF
cdr3_nt: TGTGCCAGCTCTAACACAGATAATTCACCCCTCCACTTT

cdr3_length: 14
clone_size: few
d_call: .
j_call: TRBJ1-1
v_call: TRBV5-5
cdr3_aa: CASSLLRLNTEAFF
cdr3_nt: TGTGCCAGCAGCTTGCTGCGTCTTAACACTGAAGCTTTCTTT

cdr3_length: 16
clone_size: .
d_call: .
j_call: TRBJ2-2
v_call: TRBV5-5
cdr3_aa: CASSLVWQGNTGELFF
cdr3_nt: TGTGCCAGCAGCTTAGTGTGGCAGGGGAACACCGGGGAGCTGTTTTTT

cdr3_length: 13
clone_size: .
d_call: .
j_call: TRBJ2-3
v_call: TRBV29-1
cdr3_aa: CSVDSQLTDTQYF
cdr3_nt: TGCAGCGTTGATTCACAGCTCACAGATACGCAGTATTTT